Listed below are T cell receptor beta chains from one sample, sequenced in a study of cytomegalovirus exposure and HLA in healthy donors. Libraries were prepared by immunoSEQ multiplex PCR; TCRdb keeps only in-frame clonotypes and omits some of them. The data show roughly 180,000 clones, roughly 75% seen once. Sequencing was performed on PBMCs. These receptors originate from a woman aged 25 to 39 in good health and CMV-seronegative. Both conserved end residues are part of each CDR3. Fields, in order: J gene, D gene, CDR3 length, V gene, clone size, CDR3 DNA, CDR3 protein. A D gene is named only where the DNA matches it firmly. Only part of the rows carry a size: once, few, many, or a class if the clone is expanded.

TRBJ2-5 - 15 TRBV12-2 - TGTGCAAGTCGCTTAGGGCGGACTACCCAAGAGACCCAGTACTTC CASRLGRTTQETQYF
TRBJ1-6 - 15 TRBV5-6 - TGTGCCAGCAGCTTGTTTCAGATGCTTTTTTCACCCCTCCACTTT CASSLFQMLFSPLHF
TRBJ2-2 TRBD1 16 TRBV15 few TGTGCCACCAGCAGTCGGGACAGGGTCGTTCCCGGGGAGCTGTTTTTT CATSSRDRVVPGELFF
TRBJ2-5 - 14 TRBV6-5 - TGTGCCAGCAGTCCGACGACGGGAAGGGAGACCCAGTACTTC CASSPTTGRETQYF
TRBJ2-3 - 15 TRBV5-1 - TGCGCCAGCAGCTTGGTAGCCCCTAGTACAGATACGCAGTATTTT CASSLVAPSTDTQYF
TRBJ1-2 - 13 TRBV5-3 - TGTGCCAGAAGCTCCACAGGATTGGGTGGCTACACCTTC CARSSTGLGGYTF
TRBJ2-2 - 16 TRBV9 - TGTGCCAGCAGCGTAGCTACAGGGCCTAACACCGGGGAGCTGTTTTTT CASSVATGPNTGELFF
TRBJ1-1 - 13 TRBV11-1 - TGTGCCAGCAGCTTAGCGGGCAGGCGAGAAGCTTTCTTT CASSLAGRREAFF
TRBJ1-1 TRBD1 14 TRBV6-5 few TGTGCCAGCAGTGACAGGGCGATCGGCACTGAAGCTTTCTTT CASSDRAIGTEAFF
TRBJ1-4 - 14 TRBV9 - TGTGCCAGCGCGGCGGGGGACCCTAATGAAAAACTGTTTTTT CASAAGDPNEKLFF
TRBJ1-4 - 15 TRBV5-1 - TGCGCCAGCAGCTTGGCCCGCGCAACTAATGAAAAACTGTTTTTT CASSLARATNEKLFF
TRBJ2-7 - 15 TRBV19 - TGTGCCAGTAGTATAGCCCCCCAGGCCTCCTACGAGCAGTACTTC CASSIAPQASYEQYF
TRBJ2-3 - 16 TRBV7-9 - TGTGCCAGCAGCTTTCCTCCCCTCGGACTCCAAGATACGCAGTATTTT CASSFPPLGLQDTQYF
TRBJ2-3 TRBD2 15 TRBV19 few TGTGCCAGTAGCCGGACTAGCGGGGGGATGGATACGCAGTATTTT CASSRTSGGMDTQYF
TRBJ1-2 TRBD1 20 TRBV7-6 - TGTGCCAGCAGCTTAGGTCAGGGGGTAAGGGGAACCGAGGCTAACTATGGCTACACCTTC CASSLGQGVRGTEANYGYTF
TRBJ1-2 TRBD1 16 TRBV4-2 - TGTGCCAGCAGCCGAGAACAGGGGGCGTTAGCCTATGGCTACACCTTC CASSREQGALAYGYTF
TRBJ1-2 - 14 TRBV15 - TGTGCCACCAGCAGTCCCTGGGCAGGGTATAATCACACCTTC CATSSPWAGYNHTF
TRBJ2-7 TRBD2 13 TRBV4-1 - TGCGCCAGCAGTAGGACTAGCGGCTACGAGCAGTACTTC CASSRTSGYEQYF
TRBJ1-1 - 13 TRBV5-1 - TGCGCCAGCAATACAGGGAGTATCTCTGAAGCTTTCTTT CASNTGSISEAFF
TRBJ1-6 - 14 TRBV5-1 - TGCGCCAGCAGCTCGAGAGACTATAATTCACCCCTCCACTTT CASSSRDYNSPLHF
TRBJ2-7 TRBD2 14 TRBV18 - TGTGCCAGCTCCATGCGGACTAGTGACGTCGAGCAGTACTTC CASSMRTSDVEQYF
TRBJ1-2 - 14 TRBV7-2 - TGTGCCAGCAGCTTACAAACAGCTAACTATGGCTACACCTTC CASSLQTANYGYTF
TRBJ1-4 - 15 TRBV18 - TGTGCCAGCTCACCGCTGGGGGGGCCTAATGAAAAACTGTTTTTT CASSPLGGPNEKLFF
TRBJ2-1 TRBD1 16 TRBV11-2 - TGTGCCAGCAGCCTGGGGACAGGGAGCTCCTACAATGAGCAGTTCTTC CASSLGTGSSYNEQFF
TRBJ2-7 - 16 TRBV6-5 - TGTGCCAGCAGTTACTCGGCAGGTGAGACCTCTCTTGAGCAGTACTTC CASSYSAGETSLEQYF
TRBJ1-1 - 13 TRBV4-1 once TGCGCCAGCAGCCAAAATAGGAACACTGAAGCTTTCTTT CASSQNRNTEAFF
TRBJ1-2 - 12 TRBV4-3 - TGCGCCAGCAGCCAAGATGGCTTAGGCTACACCTTC CASSQDGLGYTF
TRBJ2-3 - 12 TRBV30 - TGTGCCTGGAGTACCTCGGGGGATACGCAGTATTTT CAWSTSGDTQYF
TRBJ1-5 - 17 TRBV15 once TGTGCCACCAGCAGAGATAGGTTTGGTACAGGCGGTCAGCCCCAGCATTTT CATSRDRFGTGGQPQHF
TRBJ1-1 TRBD1 16 TRBV19 - TGTGCCAGTAGTATCCAGACCCTTACAGGGGCGATGCGGGCTTTCTTT CASSIQTLTGAMRAFF
TRBJ1-1 TRBD1 13 TRBV5-1 - TGCGCCAGCAGCCTAGGGACAGCGGATAGAGCTTTCTTT CASSLGTADRAFF
TRBJ1-2 - 11 TRBV30 few TGTGCCTGGAGTACAGTTTCGGGCTACACCTTC CAWSTVSGYTF
TRBJ2-7 - 13 TRBV4-2 - TGTGCCAGCAGCCAAGATCCCTACTACGAGCAGTACTTC CASSQDPYYEQYF
TRBJ1-4 - 15 TRBV4-3 few TGCGCCAGCAGCCAATCCGGACTCCCGTTTGAAAAACTGTTTTTT CASSQSGLPFEKLFF
TRBJ1-1 - 13 TRBV7-7 - TGTGCCAGCAGCTTAGGGCAGAACACTGAAGCTTTCTTT CASSLGQNTEAFF
TRBJ2-1 - 15 TRBV5-1 - TGCACCAGCAGCTTGGATGCTAGCAGGTGGGGTGAGCAGTTCTTC CTSSLDASRWGEQFF
TRBJ1-6 - 14 TRBV27 once TGTGCCAGCAGTCCTGTCCTCTATAATTCACCCCTCCACTTT CASSPVLYNSPLHF
TRBJ1-5 - 11 TRBV6-6 - TGTGCCAGCAGTTCTAATCAGCCCCAGCATTTT CASSSNQPQHF
TRBJ2-6 - 15 TRBV7-8 - TGTGCCAGCAGCTTCGCGGATACTGGGGCCAACGTCCTGACTTTC CASSFADTGANVLTF
TRBJ2-1 TRBD1 16 TRBV7-9 - TGTGCCAGCAGCTCTTTAAGGGGACAGGAGTACAATGAGCAGTTCTTC CASSSLRGQEYNEQFF
TRBJ1-2 - 16 TRBV12-5 - TGTGCTAGTGGTTTGCCAACCGGAGAAACTGAAGGCGGCTACACCTTC CASGLPTGETEGGYTF
TRBJ2-7 TRBD2 14 TRBV5-1 few TGCGCCAGCAGCTCGACTAGCGGGGGCTACGAGCAGTACTTC CASSSTSGGYEQYF
TRBJ2-4 TRBD2 14 TRBV2 - TGTGCCAGCAGTGGAGGACTAGCGGGAAACATTCAGTACTTC CASSGGLAGNIQYF
TRBJ1-1 - 15 TRBV5-1 - TGCGCCAGCGCGGGAAGCGGACGGCTAAACACTGAAGCTTTCTTT CASAGSGRLNTEAFF
TRBJ2-5 TRBD2 14 TRBV30 - TGTGCCTGGATGGCGGGGGGGCTGGGAGAGACCCAGTACTTC CAWMAGGLGETQYF
TRBJ2-4 TRBD1 12 TRBV30 few TGTGCCTGGACAGGGGGCGGAAACATTCAGTACTTC CAWTGGGNIQYF
TRBJ1-1 - 18 TRBV5-1 - TGCGCCAGCAGCTTGGCCTTTGGGGGGAGTTCCATGAACACTGAAGCTTTCTTT CASSLAFGGSSMNTEAFF
TRBJ1-2 - 13 TRBV30 - TGTGCCTGGAGCCCGGGGGGGAGCTATGGCTACACCTTC CAWSPGGSYGYTF
TRBJ2-5 TRBD1 15 TRBV10-1 few TGCGCCAGCAGTGCCTCCGGGACAGGGGGTGAGACCCAGTACTTC CASSASGTGGETQYF
TRBJ1-1 TRBD1 15 TRBV6-4 - TGTGCCAGCAGTTTCCTCCCAGACAGGGGACCTGAAGCTTTCTTT CASSFLPDRGPEAFF
TRBJ2-3 TRBD2 17 TRBV4-2 - TGTGCCAGCAGCCCGGATCAGCTAGCGGGGAGCACAGATACGCAGTATTTT CASSPDQLAGSTDTQYF
TRBJ2-3 TRBD2 16 TRBV5-1 - TGCGCCAGCAGCTTGGAGCGGGGGCTACGCACAGATACGCAGTATTTT CASSLERGLRTDTQYF
TRBJ1-2 - 11 TRBV30 few TGTGCCTGGAGTGACAGATATGGCTACACCTTC CAWSDRYGYTF
TRBJ2-2 - 12 TRBV5-4 - TGTGCCAGCAGCCAGAACACCGGGGAGCTGTTTTTT CASSQNTGELFF
TRBJ2-1 TRBD2 13 TRBV6-5 - TGTGCCAGCAGTTATCCCGGACTAGCGACGCAGTTCTTC CASSYPGLATQFF
TRBJ2-5 - 16 TRBV21-1 - TGTGCCAGCAGCAAACGGTCTAGCGGGGGCCAAGAGACCCAGTACTTC CASSKRSSGGQETQYF
TRBJ2-1 - 13 TRBV4-1 - TGCGCCAGCAGCCCCCTAGGGGGGGGTGAGCAGTTCTTC CASSPLGGGEQFF
TRBJ1-5 TRBD1 17 TRBV19 once TGTGCCAGTAGTATAGGACAGGGGGGTATCGGCAATCAGCCCCAGCATTTT CASSIGQGGIGNQPQHF
TRBJ2-1 TRBD1 15 TRBV29-1 - TGCAGCGTTTATCCGGGACAGGGGACCTACAATGAGCAGTTCTTC CSVYPGQGTYNEQFF
TRBJ2-1 TRBD1 15 TRBV27 - TGTGCCAGCAGTTTAAAGAGGACAGGGGGCAATGAGCAGTTCTTC CASSLKRTGGNEQFF